This T cell receptor beta chain was retrieved from a study of shared clonotypes between healthy human individuals (TCRdb year 2020). As for the study more broadly: The cohort included a few men and a couple of women between 18 and 49 years of age. To increase sequencing depth and limit assay-specific biases, different laboratories used diverse techniques to prepare libraries and sequence TCR repertoires. Between about 0.8 and 8.9 billion PBMCs per donor were obtained by leukapheresis. For each donor, CD4 naive and CD4 memory were each given three plates, CD8 naive was given two plates, and CD8 memory was given one plate. To estimate repertoire size and how much clonotypes are shared between individuals, the study performed deep sequencing of blood TCR repertoires from about five healthy adults.

Using the deep immunoSEQ assay, multiplex PCR amplified TCR CDR3 regions from genomic DNA. Extracted genomic DNA from each cell subset was spread evenly across all wells of several immunoSEQ 96-well plates, with each plate serving as a replicate. For sorted subsets, each replicate PCR was loaded with 200 ng genomic DNA, equivalent to some 27,000 T cell genomes. Purified libraries were measured with a Qubit 3.0 fluorometer, size-checked on a Bioanalyzer 2100, and measured again with the KAPA Library Quantification kit. Every immunoSEQ 96-well plate was sequenced on a separate single-read 150-cycle Illumina NextSeq 550 flow cell. The paper's data handling went like this. Because the immunoSEQ output held only junctional sequences and lacked quality scores, the filtering could not match the filtering applied to full-length reads. Sequences were annotated with PyIR, a Python wrapper for IgBLAST v1.9, and V/J genes and CDR3 were assigned using IMGT germline references. Reads with weak V/J assignments (E-value above 1e-6), missing CDR3, stop codons, out-of-frame junctions, or ambiguous translated residues were removed. V3J clonotypes were defined by identical inferred V gene, J gene, and CDR3 amino acid sequence. To compute the percentage overlap between repertoires, the number of shared unique clonotypes was divided by the size of the smaller repertoire. Richness of each repertoire was evaluated using RTK rarefaction, the Chao1 estimator, and Recon v2.1 estimates of unobserved clonotypes. OLGA was used to compute generation probabilities for all TCRbeta clonotypes that the gDNA method yielded from several donors. TCRdb took this table from immuneACCESS and kept in-frame rearrangements with V and J called. Such tables lack part of the clones; where checked against another copy, unresolved V genes explain under half of the gap, and the rest is unexplained. The DNA was the basis for D and trimming; V, J and clone size are from that table. The sample records about 980,000 clones, roughly 72% of which are singletons. Approximately 1.5% of the sample comes from the top ten.

Notes on this clone: It has no known antigen specificity. Per-base qualities were not stored, and no clone one base away is much larger.

V and J are truncated by 3 bases and 7 bases respectively, leaving an intervening sequence of 18 bases. The germline V gene specifies SNHLY as CDR1 and FYNNEI as CDR2. From the cysteine up to the phenylalanine, the CDR3 has a length of 15 residues. The retained sequence is limited to the CDR3, 45 bases, with the frame set at the first base. The donors were healthy, HIV-negative adults with no recently reported acute infections or vaccinations. Every donor was a Caucasian adult living in Nashville, Tennessee, USA. Magnetic negative selection was used to enrich CD4+ T cells, after which naive cells were positively selected on CD45RA and the negative fraction became the memory subset. After blood collection by leukapheresis, PBMCs were isolated using Ficoll-Histopaque density gradient centrifugation and then cryopreserved in the vapor phase of liquid nitrogen. Analytical flow cytometry was used to check the purity and quantity of each magnetically sorted T cell population. Genomic DNA was isolated from each sorted fraction and quantified by UV absorbance on a Nanodrop 2000c.

The study at large found these results: Sampling was limited to blood, and TCR repertoires in tissue likely differ from TCR repertoires in blood. Incomplete sequencing was indicated by rarefaction of sorted-subset datasets, despite the large sequencing depth. Higher generation probabilities were observed for clonotypes shared by all four sorted-subset donors than for non-shared clonotypes. Estimated clonotype richness was generally larger for naive than for memory subsets. Because the study included only a small number of donors, the genetic and exposure-history diversity represented was limited. Pairwise subsampling led to the expectation that sequencing depth would affect the degree of clonotype sharing among donors. Across four donors, about 5.2% of naive CD4, approximately 3.6% of naive CD8, 2.3% of memory CD4, and 0.4% of memory CD8 clonotypes were shared.

The sequenced sample consisted of memory CD4+ T cells sorted from blood. The cell subset or site tag for this specimen amounts to: CD45RA-negative fraction. The V gene is TRBV2 and the J gene is TRBJ1-2; the D gene is perhaps TRBD1, from 6 matching bases. The TCR was taken from a man aged 18-30 years in good health. The DNA sequence is as follows: TGTGCCAGCAGTGAGACCGGGACAACGATTGCTGGCTACACCTTC. It codes for CASSETGTTIAGYTF.